A selection of T cell receptor beta chains follows, all from one sample in a study of T cell responses to AZD1222 COVID-19 vaccine. TCRdb's table, derived via immunoSEQ multiplex PCR, lists solely in-frame clones and lacks some. The sample carries approximately 210,000 clones, approximately 90% recorded once. The specimen comprised peripheral blood, sampled 28 days after the second AZD1222 dose. The source is an adult who received the AZD1222 COVID-19 vaccine. Each CDR3 is given with its conserved first and last residue. Fields, in order: J gene, clone size, V gene, D gene, CDR3 protein, CDR3 DNA. D genes are given only for firm matches. The size field is filled for only some rows; it gives once, few, many or a size class.

>TRBJ2-2|-|TRBV5-4|-
CASMTGPTNTGELFF
TGTGCCAGCATGACAGGCCCTACGAACACCGGGGAGCTGTTTTTT
>TRBJ2-2|-|TRBV5-1|-
CASSLAVDTGELFF
TGCGCCAGCAGCTTGGCGGTGGACACCGGGGAGCTGTTTTTT
>TRBJ1-2|-|TRBV10-3|TRBD1
CAISESGRGTGYTF
TGTGCCATCAGTGAGTCGGGCAGGGGGACGGGCTACACCTTC
>TRBJ1-6|-|TRBV2|TRBD1
CASSEIRGNSPLHF
TGTGCCAGCAGTGAAATCAGGGGGAATTCACCCCTCCACTTT
>TRBJ2-1|-|TRBV7-3|-
CASSFKPNEQFF
TGTGCCAGCAGCTTCAAACCCAATGAGCAGTTCTTC
>TRBJ2-1|-|TRBV5-1|-
CASSLRGGWDEQFF
TGCGCCAGCAGCTTGCGTGGGGGCTGGGATGAGCAGTTCTTC
>TRBJ2-7|-|TRBV19|TRBD2
CASSGLAGEYGYEQYF
TGTGCCAGTAGCGGACTAGCGGGAGAATATGGGTACGAGCAGTACTTC
>TRBJ1-1|-|TRBV29-1|TRBD1
CSFSGGAGTEAFF
TGCAGCTTCTCAGGGGGGGCGGGCACTGAAGCTTTCTTT
>TRBJ1-2|-|TRBV19|TRBD1
CASSAPDRGRYGYTF
TGTGCCAGTAGTGCCCCCGACAGGGGAAGGTATGGCTACACCTTC
>TRBJ1-2|-|TRBV28|-
CASTEDLSLGYTF
TGTGCCAGCACGGAGGATCTCTCTCTTGGCTACACCTTC
>TRBJ2-7|-|TRBV6-6|TRBD1
CASSYSMGQGVAEQYF
TGTGCCAGCAGTTACTCGATGGGACAGGGGGTAGCCGAGCAGTACTTC
>TRBJ2-2|-|TRBV2|-
CASSEIGVFSDTGELFF
TGTGCCAGCAGTGAAATCGGGGTTTTCTCTGACACCGGGGAGCTGTTTTTT
>TRBJ2-7|-|TRBV29-1|-
CSTLAGPDEQYF
TGCAGCACCTTGGCGGGGCCCGACGAGCAGTACTTC
>TRBJ1-2|-|TRBV28|-
CASSLRGALSGYTF
TGTGCCAGCAGTTTACGGGGGGCCTTATCCGGCTACACCTTC
>TRBJ2-3|-|TRBV11-2|TRBD2
CASSFTSGSTDTQYF
TGTGCCAGCAGCTTTACTAGCGGTAGCACAGATACGCAGTATTTT
>TRBJ1-4|-|TRBV7-2|TRBD1
CASSLRGPVEKLFF
TGTGCCAGCAGCTTAAGGGGGCCGGTAGAAAAACTGTTTTTT
>TRBJ1-5|-|TRBV6-1|-
CASSEGSIRGNQPQHF
TGTGCCAGCAGTGAAGGAAGTATTCGTGGCAATCAGCCCCAGCATTTT
>TRBJ1-2|once|TRBV28|-
CASSGDKDTF
TGTGCCAGCAGCGGAGACAAGGACACCTTC
>TRBJ2-7|-|TRBV9|TRBD2
CASSVGGGSGDEQYF
TGTGCCAGCAGCGTAGGTGGCGGGAGCGGAGACGAGCAGTACTTC
>TRBJ1-1|-|TRBV10-3|-
CATNSGGEKNTEAFF
TGTGCCACCAACTCTGGAGGGGAGAAGAACACTGAAGCTTTCTTT
>TRBJ1-2|-|TRBV10-3|TRBD1
CAISEQGKGYTF
TGTGCCATCAGTGAACAGGGGAAGGGCTACACCTTC
>TRBJ2-1|-|TRBV7-9|-
CAFIGGPNEQFF
TGTGCCTTCATCGGAGGTCCCAATGAGCAGTTCTTC
>TRBJ1-1|many|TRBV24-1|TRBD1
CATSDIRGREAFF
TGTGCCACCAGTGACATCAGGGGGCGAGAGGCTTTCTTT
>TRBJ1-2|-|TRBV27|-
CASRGELGGWEGYTF
TGTGCCAGCAGGGGAGAACTAGGGGGATGGGAGGGCTACACCTTC
>TRBJ1-5|-|TRBV5-5|-
CASSRLGFGQPQHF
TGTGCCAGCAGCAGGCTCGGGTTCGGGCAGCCCCAGCATTTT
>TRBJ1-5|-|TRBV28|-
CASSLVFGAEGRNQPQHF
TGTGCCAGCAGTTTAGTCTTTGGGGCCGAGGGGCGCAATCAGCCCCAGCATTTT
>TRBJ2-3|-|TRBV29-1|-
CSVEGGVWDRTDTQYF
TGCAGCGTTGAAGGGGGGGTGTGGGACCGCACAGATACGCAGTATTTT
>TRBJ1-1|-|TRBV14|-
CASSQQVQGEAFF
TGTGCCAGCAGCCAACAGGTCCAGGGTGAAGCTTTCTTT
>TRBJ1-1|medium-sized|TRBV5-1|-
CASSLDGPFNTEAFF
TGCGCCAGCAGCTTGGATGGACCCTTTAACACTGAAGCTTTCTTT
>TRBJ1-4|-|TRBV4-2|-
CASSQDEKLFF
TGTGCCAGCAGCCAAGATGAAAAACTGTTTTTT
>TRBJ1-6|once|TRBV6-2/TRBV6-3|-
CASSYLTGRNSPLHF
TGTGCCAGCAGTTACCTGACCGGGAGGAATTCACCCCTCCACTTT
>TRBJ2-7|-|TRBV5-1|-
CASSLRQNPYEQYF
TGCGCCAGCAGCTTGAGACAGAACCCCTACGAGCAGTACTTC
>TRBJ2-3|-|TRBV7-8|TRBD2
CASSLGGLAGADTQYF
TGTGCCAGCAGCTTAGGGGGACTAGCGGGGGCAGATACGCAGTATTTT
>TRBJ2-5|-|TRBV5-5|TRBD2
CASSWAGVRETQYF
TGTGCCAGCAGCTGGGCGGGGGTCAGGGAGACCCAGTACTTC
>TRBJ2-4|-|TRBV5-4|-
CASSLGEGVAKNIQYF
TGTGCCAGCAGCTTAGGAGAGGGGGTAGCCAAAAACATTCAGTACTTC
>TRBJ2-7|-|TRBV5-1|TRBD2
CASTQGVAGTYEQYF
TGCGCCAGCACCCAAGGGGTAGCGGGTACCTACGAGCAGTACTTC
>TRBJ1-2|-|TRBV24-1|-
CATSDLVGDSGYTF
TGTGCCACCAGTGATTTGGTGGGGGATTCTGGCTACACCTTC
>TRBJ2-1|-|TRBV5-5|-
CASSSLYNEQFF
TGTGCCAGCAGCTCCCTGTACAATGAGCAGTTCTTC
>TRBJ2-1|-|TRBV29-1|TRBD2
CSVARLAVIAYNEQFF
TGCAGCGTTGCCCGACTAGCCGTGATCGCCTACAATGAGCAGTTCTTC
>TRBJ1-2|-|TRBV12-5|-
CASGFWGSVYGYTF
TGTGCTAGTGGTTTTTGGGGTTCAGTCTATGGCTACACCTTC
>TRBJ2-1|-|TRBV30|TRBD2
CAWRRGTSVHNEQFF
TGTGCCTGGAGGAGGGGGACTAGCGTACACAATGAGCAGTTCTTC
>TRBJ1-1|-|TRBV15|TRBD1
CATSMGQGWNTEAFF
TGTGCCACCAGCATGGGACAGGGTTGGAACACTGAAGCTTTCTTT
>TRBJ1-5|once|TRBV13|-
CASSSRVGGHQPQHF
TGTGCCAGCAGCTCTCGGGTTGGGGGCCATCAGCCCCAGCATTTT
>TRBJ1-4|-|TRBV28|-
CASSFGTGKKSEKLFF
TGTGCCAGCAGTTTTGGCACAGGCAAGAAGAGCGAAAAACTGTTTTTT
>TRBJ1-2|-|TRBV7-9|TRBD1
CASSPWTGENQGYTF
TGTGCCAGCAGCCCGTGGACAGGGGAAAACCAAGGCTACACCTTC
>TRBJ2-7|-|TRBV5-1|-
CASSLGGTSSYEQYF
TGCGCCAGCAGCTTGGGCGGGACATCATCTTACGAGCAGTACTTC
>TRBJ1-5|-|TRBV5-1|-
CASSLAGNSNQPQHF
TGCGCCAGCAGCTTGGCGGGTAATAGCAATCAGCCCCAGCATTTT
>TRBJ2-7|-|TRBV10-3|-
CAINGAGSSYEQYF
TGTGCCATCAATGGTGCGGGATCCTCCTACGAGCAGTACTTC
>TRBJ2-7|-|TRBV2|TRBD1
CASSAGQGKAYEQYF
TGTGCCAGCAGTGCGGGACAGGGTAAAGCCTACGAGCAGTACTTC
>TRBJ2-7|-|TRBV28|TRBD2
CASSPMGLAGGIEQYF
TGTGCCAGCAGTCCTATGGGACTAGCGGGAGGAATCGAGCAGTACTTC
>TRBJ2-7|-|TRBV28|-
CASRPGGSTYEQYF
TGTGCCAGCAGGCCAGGCGGCAGTACCTACGAGCAGTACTTC
>TRBJ1-4|-|TRBV25-1|-
CASSEFAPLLPEEEKLFF
TGTGCCAGCAGTGAATTTGCCCCCCTTTTACCAGAGGAGGAAAAACTGTTTTTT
>TRBJ2-2|-|TRBV4-1|TRBD2
CASSQELAGSAGELFF
TGCGCCAGCAGCCAAGAGCTAGCGGGAAGTGCCGGGGAGCTGTTTTTT
>TRBJ1-1|once|TRBV6-5|-
CASSPKGNTEAFF
TGTGCCAGCAGTCCAAAAGGGAACACTGAAGCTTTCTTT
>TRBJ2-7|-|TRBV14|-
CASSFFGEQYF
TGTGCCAGCAGCTTCTTCGGCGAGCAGTACTTC